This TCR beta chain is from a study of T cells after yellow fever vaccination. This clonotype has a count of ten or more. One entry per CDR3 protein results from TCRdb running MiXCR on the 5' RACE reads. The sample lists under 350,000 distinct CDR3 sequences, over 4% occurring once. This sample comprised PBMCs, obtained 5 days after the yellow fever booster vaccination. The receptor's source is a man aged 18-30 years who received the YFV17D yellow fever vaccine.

The CDR3 spells CASSLGGANVLTF. The CDR3 bases are TGTGCCAGCAGTTTAGGTGGGGCCAACGTCCTGACTTTC. J is TRBJ2-6 and V is TRBV12-3 or TRBV12-4; D unresolved. V lost 1 base, J lost 3 bases, and 1 base lay in between. This CDR3 is built from 13 residues.